Following are 20 T cell receptor beta chains from one sample sequenced in a study of glioma-infiltrating T cells. Amplification of TCR alpha and beta CDR3 regions from RNA used iRepertoire nested multiplex PCR. TCRdb reprocessed the multiplex PCR reads with MiXCR, giving one entry per CDR3 protein. The sample lists 400,000 or so distinct CDR3 sequences; roughly 41% were seen once. The specimen sequenced was glioma tissue, nonneoplastic brain tissue, or PBMCs (not recorded which). All receptors come from a human donor with low-grade glioma or glioblastoma, undergoing nonglioma brain surgery, or in good health (not recorded which).

The V gene is TRBV28, the J gene TRBJ2-7, with 11 bases that match TRBD1. Germline V CDR1 and CDR2: MDHEN, SYDVKM. The junction had 11 bases not matched to a gene; V was cut back by 3 bases and J by 4 bases. CDR3 length equals 17 residues. In DNA, the CDR3 is TGTGCCAGCAGTTTTAAAACCGGGACAGGGGGTCTGTACGAGCAGTACTTC. This sequence encodes CASSFKTGTGGLYEQYF. Drawing the rest from reference TRBV28 and TRBJ2-7, the complete variable domain is DVKVTQSSRYLVKRTGEKVFLECVQDMDHENMFWYRQDPGLGLRLIYFSYDVKMKEKGDIPEGYSVSREKKERFSLILESASTNQTSMYLCASSFKTGTGGLYEQYFGPGTRLTVT.

As concerns this clonotype: With a much larger clone just one base away, this may be a read error. This chain links TRBV28 with TRBJ2-4; unclear D gene. CDR1 and CDR2 (germline): MDHEN, SYDVKM. The CDR3 sequence is 13 residues long. CDR3 in amino acids: CASTNWAGNIRYF. CDR3 DNA: TGTGCCAGCACCAACTGGGCAGGAAACATTCGGTACTTC.

A note on this clonotype: Germline is not matched at one junction end, which may reflect a read error. The rearrangement joins TRBV12-3 or TRBV12-4 to TRBJ2-1; 13 bases are a match to TRBD2. The CDR3 is 18 amino acids. The CDR3 DNA reads as TGTGCCAGCAGTTTGGGACTAGCGGGACACAGCTCCTACAATGAGCAGTCCTTC. It encodes CASSLGLAGHSSYNEQSF.

To note about this clonotype: Possible read error: a much larger clone is one base away. CDR3 sequence reads: CASSLSVTGPTDTQYF. Here the CDR3 DNA reads TGTGCCAGCAGTTTGTCCGTGACAGGACCCACAGATACGCAGTATTTT. The rearrangement joins TRBV27 to TRBJ2-3, with a possible D match to TRBD1 (6 bases). This CDR3 is built from 16 residues. Trimming stripped 3 bases from V and 2 bases from J, with 15 bases between. Germline V gene sequence: CDR1 MNHEY, CDR2 SMNVEV (reference sequence).

This chain links TRBV28 with TRBJ1-2; D not certain. V gave up 5 bases and J gave up 8 bases, with 30 bases separating them. CDR3 length equals 18 residues. CDR1 MDHEN and CDR2 SYDVKM come from the germline V gene. The CDR3 is CASSAPGEGAAASQGYTF. As DNA, the CDR3 is TGTGCCAGCAGTGCGCCTGGGGAGGGCGCGGCGGCGTCCCAGGGCTACACCTTC.

This clonotype was picked up many times. This chain connects TRBV6-1 to TRBJ2-7, with 9 nucleotides matching TRBD2. With 2 bases clipped from V and 4 bases from J, the junction kept 6 bases outside the gene matches. CDR1 is MNHNS and CDR2 is SASEGT in the germline V gene. The CDR3 is made up of 15 amino acids. Written as DNA, the CDR3 is TGTGCCAGCAGTGAAAGTAGCGGGAGTACGTACGAGCAGTACTTC. Translation: CASSESSGSTYEQYF.

J is TRBJ2-5 and V is TRBV12-3 or TRBV12-4, with TRBD1 matching over 8 bases. This CDR3 region has 14 residues. Trimming removed 4 bases from V and 5 bases from J; junction bases left unmatched: 6. CDR3 region: CASSSRTGRETQYF. The CDR3 nucleotides read TGTGCCAGCAGTTCTAGGACAGGGCGGGAGACCCAGTACTTC.

V and J are TRBV6-1 and TRBJ1-4, with a possible D match to TRBD1 (5 bases). This CDR3 region has 12 residues. Germline lookup yields CDR1 MNHNS and CDR2 SASEGT. The V and J ends lost 6 bases and 11 bases respectively, with 13 bases between them. CDR3 DNA: TGTGCCAGCAGCCAAGGGCGGGGGAAACTGTTTTTT. The encoded protein is CASSQGRGKLFF.

As regards this clonotype: Relative to the germline gene, one junction end is altered; a read error may explain this. The chain carries TRBV5-1 and TRBJ2-7; no firm D call. Germline CDR1 is SGHRS and CDR2 is YFSETQ. This CDR3 spans 13 amino acids. In nucleotides, the CDR3 is TGCGCCTGCAGACTGGACGCCACCTACGAGCAGTACTTC. This gives the protein CACRLDATYEQYF.

Regarding this clonotype: Lacking the conserved final phenylalanine or tryptophan, this CDR3 likely reflects a read error. The genes are TRBV15 and TRBJ2-1; tentative D call: TRBD1 (5 bases). The V gene's germline CDR1 is LNHNV and CDR2 YYDKDF (reference sequence). The CDR3 is made up of 16 amino acids. In DNA, the CDR3 is TGTGCCACCAGCTCAGGGCCCGGCGGATCCTACGATGAGCAGTTCCTC. This translates into CATSSGPGGSYDEQFL.

About this clonotype: This may arise from a read error, as a much more abundant clone is one base away. The V call is TRBV6-9, the J call TRBJ2-7; D might be TRBD2 (6 bases). V was pared by 4 bases and J by 7 bases, with 23 bases between. Germline-derived CDR1 and CDR2 are MNHGY and SVAAGI. The CDR3 has 16 residues. This chain's CDR3 is CASSLSRLAPLDEQYF. As DNA, the CDR3 is TGTGCCAGCAGTTTGTCACGGCTAGCGCCATTGGATGAGCAGTACTTC.

Of note for this clonotype: No conserved phenylalanine or tryptophan is present at the end of the CDR3, so a read error is the likely explanation. V usage is TRBV28 and J usage is TRBJ2-7; 10 nucleotides line up with TRBD2. Unmatched junction bases numbered 1, after V lost 2 bases and J lost 3 bases. Germline CDR1 and CDR2: MDHEN and SYDVKM. The CDR3 covers 14 residues. CDR3 region: CASSLGLADYEQYL. CDR3 nucleotides: TGTGCCAGCAGTTTAGGACTAGCGGACTACGAGCAGTACCTC.

This clonotype was observed a single time. The chain uses TRBV4-2 and TRBJ2-3, with no clear D. Trimming removed 4 bases from V and 0 bases from J, with 14 bases in between. Germline assignment: CDR1 LGHNA and CDR2 YNFKEQ. This CDR3 spans 16 amino acids. CDR3 amino acids: CASSPFLGTSTDTQYF. The CDR3 DNA follows: TGTGCCAGCAGCCCTTTTTTGGGAACTAGCACAGATACGCAGTATTTT.

V gene TRBV20-1 combines with J gene TRBJ2-5; the match to TRBD2 covers 11 bases. Looked up from germline, CDR1 is DFQATT and CDR2 is SNEGSKA (reference sequence). V trimming: 2 bases; J trimming: 11 bases; junction bases outside the gene matches: 16. There are 16 residues in the CDR3. The CDR3 nucleotides read TGCAGTGCTAGATATCCGGCTAGCGGGAGGTCCCTAGAGCAGTACTTC. As protein: CSARYPASGRSLEQYF.

The CDR3 sequence: CSARRGGSYNEQFF. As DNA, the CDR3 is TGCAGTGCTAGAAGAGGAGGCTCCTACAATGAGCAGTTCTTC. The chain employs TRBV20-1 and TRBJ2-1, with D maybe TRBD2 (5 bases). Germline CDR1 DFQATT, CDR2 SNEGSKA (reference sequence). Deletions cut 2 bases from V and 0 bases from J, with 8 bases between. The CDR3 is 14 residues long.

As to this clonotype: A much bigger clone sits one base away, suggesting this may be a read error. CDR3 loop: CACSPDGLDTEAFF. The CDR3 region has the DNA TGTGCCTGCAGCCCGGACGGGCTGGACACTGAAGCTTTCTTT. The V and J genes are TRBV6-2 or TRBV6-3 and TRBJ1-1; D is ambiguous. The length of the CDR3 is 14 residues. Germline lookup yields CDR1 MNHEY and CDR2 SVGEGT.

Of note for this clonotype: This may be a read error: a much more frequent sequence differs by one nucleotide. This chain links TRBV20-1 with TRBJ2-1; D remains unclear. Per the germline V gene, CDR1 is DFQATT and CDR2 is SNEGSKA (reference sequence). This CDR3 spans 17 amino acids. CDR3 residues: CSARDKRLEEPYNEQSF. The CDR3 DNA sequence: TGCAGTGCTAGAGATAAAAGGCTCGAGGAACCCTACAATGAGCAGTCCTTC.

This clonotype came up once. The chain couples TRBV5-4 to TRBJ2-2; D unresolved. V lost 3 bases, J lost 0 bases, and 6 bases lay in between. There are 14 residues in the CDR3. Germline-derived CDR1 and CDR2 are SGHNT and YYREEE (reference sequence). CDR3 bases: TGTGCCAGCAGCTCCGAGTCGAACACCGGGGAGCTGTTTTTT. Protein product: CASSSESNTGELFF.

The chain is built from TRBV10-3 and TRBJ2-1; weak D call: TRBD2 (6 bases). This CDR3 is built from 16 residues. Trimming pared 0 bases from V and 0 bases from J, leaving 9 bases between. In germline, CDR1 is ENHRY, CDR2 SYGVKD. The CDR3 is CAISESGGLSYNEQFF. The CDR3 nucleotides read TGTGCCATCAGTGAGTCGGGGGGACTCTCCTACAATGAGCAGTTCTTC.

This clonotype was seen ten or more times. This chain joins TRBV6-2 or TRBV6-3 and TRBJ2-4; TRBD2 matches 7 bases. The CDR3 runs to 17 residues. Looked up from germline, CDR1 is MNHEY and CDR2 is SVGEGT. With 2 bases clipped from V and 7 bases from J, the junction kept 14 bases outside the gene matches. The CDR3 is CASSYAIGAGTINIQYF. As DNA, the CDR3 is TGTGCCAGCAGTTACGCAATAGGGGCCGGGACTATCAACATTCAGTACTTC.